Listed here are 3 T cell receptor beta chains from one sample, sequenced in a study of blood T cells in healthy people across ages (dated by TCRdb to between 2015 and 2017). To prepare the library, 5' RACE was applied. Instrument used: Illumina HiSeq 2500. A second PCR of roughly 6 to 12 cycles was performed with a sample-barcoded 5' primer and a J-beta primer mix. The raw public data were reprocessed by TCRdb itself: fastp quality trimming at Q25, MiXCR clonotype calling, in-frame beta chains only. Rows with a matching CDR3 protein are joined into one entry that keeps the most common DNA and genes. For this sample the table gives some 1.4 million distinct CDR3 sequences, of which about 40% were detected only once. Clones ranked in the top ten supply 7.9% of the sample. Sequencing was performed on blood. These receptors were collected from a woman aged 18-29 years in good health.

The genes are TRBV20-1 and TRBJ2-7; 10 bases are shared with TRBD2. There are 13 residues in the CDR3. Germline values: CDR1 DFQATT, CDR2 SNEGSKA (reference sequence). V shed 7 bases, J shed 6 bases, and the junction held 9 bases outside the gene matches. CDR3 loop: CSVSSGGPPEQYF. CDR3 nucleotides: TGCAGTGTTTCTAGCGGGGGCCCCCCCGAGCAGTACTTC.

The chain links TRBV20-1 to TRBJ2-4, with 7 positions matching TRBD1. Trimming at V came to 0 bases and at J to 13 bases, leaving 15 bases not matched to a gene. Germline loops: CDR1 DFQATT, CDR2 SNEGSKA (reference sequence). This CDR3 is 15 amino acids long. In DNA form, the CDR3 reads TGCAGTGCTAGAGACGGTCGACAGGGTTCGGCGTCCCAGTACTTC. It codes for CSARDGRQGSASQYF.

J is TRBJ1-2 and V is TRBV7-2; perhaps TRBD1 as D (6 bases). The germline V gene encodes CDR1 SGHTA and CDR2 FQGNSA. The CDR3 has 15 residues. The ends were cut back, 4 bases at V and 4 bases at J, with 16 bases in the middle. For the CDR3, the DNA is TGTGCCAGCAGCTACACCACAGGGTTAGTCTATGGCTACACCTTC. Encoded protein: CASSYTTGLVYGYTF.